This T cell receptor beta chain emerged from a study of blood T cell repertoires in COVID-19. Study-wide background: Acute and convalescent COVID-19 specimens originated in the United States, Italy and Spain.

In the original processing: Reference gene primer amplification yielded estimated nucleated cell counts. Some clones are missing from TCRdb's copy, which holds only in-frame ones; the method was immunoSEQ multiplex PCR. D and trimming come from the DNA, and the V and J calls and clone size come from that table. This repertoire shows approximately 270,000 clones, around 85% found once; its top ten account for approximately 10%. The CDR3 runs 14 residues. Germline V CDR1 and CDR2: SEHNR, FQNEAQ (reference sequence). V was cut by 1 base and J by 4 bases, with 10 bases left in between. The sequence came from a woman in her seventies with acute or convalescent COVID-19. Sample: peripheral blood. J is TRBJ1-1 and V is TRBV7-9, with a possible D match to TRBD1 (5 bases). The chain's CDR3 is CASSLGTSTTEAFF. The CDR3 coding sequence is TGTGCCAGCAGCTTAGGGACATCGACCACTGAAGCTTTCTTT.